Listed below are T cell receptor beta chains from one sample, sequenced in a study of T cell repertoires in cytomegalovirus infection. MiXCR, run by TCRdb on the reads, gives a single entry per CDR3 protein. The sample includes under 450,000 distinct CDR3 sequences, approximately 30% of them seen just once. No antigens are known for them. This specimen was cultured PBMCs, taken from culture after CMV antigen stimulation. The receptors originated from a human donor in good health (CMV status not recorded). Some clones in this sample may be carry-over from other donors' samples. Both conserved end residues are part of each CDR3. Fields, in order: D gene, CDR3 length, V gene, clone size, J gene, CDR3 protein, CDR3 DNA. A D gene is named only where the DNA matches it firmly. The size entry is marked missing in some rows and otherwise reads once, few, many or a size class.

>NA|12|TRBV7-6|many|TRBJ2-5
CASSRDFETQYF
TGTGCCAGCAGCCGGGACTTCGAGACCCAGTACTTC
>NA|14|TRBV27|NA|TRBJ2-7
CASNQDGSPDEQYF
TGTGCCAGCAACCAAGACGGGTCCCCTGACGAGCAGTACTTC
>TRBD2|18|TRBV27|NA|TRBJ2-7
CASSFRGTSGRHFYEQYF
TGTGCCAGCAGTTTCAGAGGGACTAGCGGGAGGCATTTCTACGAGCAGTACTTC
>NA|13|TRBV7-2|many|TRBJ1-2
CASSLDSSYGYTF
TGTGCCAGCAGCCTCGACAGTTCCTATGGCTACACCTTC
>TRBD2|14|TRBV7-8|NA|TRBJ2-3
CASSVGLATDTQYF
TGTGCCAGCAGCGTGGGACTAGCAACAGATACGCAGTATTTT
>NA|14|TRBV7-6|few|TRBJ2-1
CASSLGHGPNEQFF
TGTGCCAGCAGCTTAGGGCACGGACCCAATGAGCAGTTCTTC
>TRBD2|17|TRBV7-2|few|TRBJ2-5
CASSLHGTSGSKETQYF
TGTGCCAGCAGCTTACACGGGACTAGCGGGAGTAAGGAGACCCAGTACTTC
>NA|15|TRBV11-2|few|TRBJ2-1
CASSLGIGSRDEQFF
TGTGCCAGCAGCTTAGGTATAGGGTCCAGGGATGAGCAGTTCTTC
>TRBD1|15|TRBV12-3/TRBV12-4|NA|TRBJ1-5
CASSLAGTVNQPQHF
TGTGCCAGCAGTTTAGCGGGGACAGTAAATCAGCCCCAGCATTTT
>TRBD1|15|TRBV5-1|few|TRBJ1-2
CASSFEGQGGPRYTF
TGCGCCAGCAGCTTCGAAGGACAGGGAGGTCCTCGCTACACCTTC
>NA|12|TRBV10-3|NA|TRBJ2-7
CASGTQAHEQYF
TGTGCCTCCGGGACTCAGGCCCACGAGCAGTACTTC
>NA|11|TRBV6-2/TRBV6-3|NA|TRBJ2-2
CASSGGGELFF
TGTGCCAGCAGTGGAGGGGGGGAGCTGTTTTTT
>NA|13|TRBV5-6|few|TRBJ1-2
CASSLPVDYGYTF
TGTGCCAGCAGCTTGCCCGTCGACTATGGCTACACCTTC
>NA|14|TRBV6-2/TRBV6-3|few|TRBJ2-1
CASGQGSSYNEQFF
TGTGCCAGCGGACAAGGGAGCTCCTACAATGAGCAGTTCTTC
>NA|13|TRBV11-1|NA|TRBJ1-1
CASSFSSNTEAFF
TGTGCCAGCAGCTTCAGCAGCAACACTGAAGCTTTCTTT
>NA|14|TRBV9|few|TRBJ2-3
CASSATDQIDTQYF
TGTGCCAGCAGCGCCACCGACCAGATAGATACGCAGTATTTT
>NA|16|TRBV12-3/TRBV12-4|NA|TRBJ1-4
CASSFGSGRGDEKLFF
TGTGCCAGCAGTTTCGGGTCGGGAAGGGGAGACGAAAAACTGTTTTTT
>NA|17|TRBV25-1|NA|TRBJ1-2
CASSEGPPGAAIYGYTF
TGTGCCAGCAGTGAAGGGCCCCCAGGGGCCGCTATCTATGGCTACACCTTC
>NA|11|TRBV7-9|NA|TRBJ2-3
CASSQERTQYF
TGTGCCAGCAGCCAGGAGAGGACGCAGTATTTT
>NA|13|TRBV12-3/TRBV12-4|NA|TRBJ1-1
CASTTFRDTEAFF
TGTGCCAGCACCACCTTTCGGGACACTGAAGCTTTCTTT
>NA|14|TRBV4-3|few|TRBJ1-1
CASSHSLMNTEAFF
TGCGCCAGCAGCCACAGTCTAATGAACACTGAAGCTTTCTTT
>NA|10|TRBV28|few|TRBJ2-5
CASKQETQYF
TGTGCCAGCAAGCAAGAGACCCAGTACTTC
>NA|14|TRBV7-9|few|TRBJ2-5
CASSFYSGQETQYF
TGTGCCAGCAGCTTCTACTCGGGCCAAGAGACCCAGTACTTC
>TRBD2|15|TRBV7-2|NA|TRBJ2-1
CASSSAGGTYNEQFF
TGTGCCAGCAGCTCGGCCGGGGGGACCTACAATGAGCAGTTCTTC
>NA|13|TRBV7-2|few|TRBJ1-1
CASSSSRSSPAFF
TGTGCCAGCAGCTCCTCACGCTCAAGTCCAGCTTTCTTT
>TRBD1|16|TRBV28|NA|TRBJ2-3
CASSLLGQGGTDTQYF
TGTGCCAGCAGTTTATTGGGACAGGGAGGCACAGATACGCAGTATTTT
>NA|14|TRBV12-3/TRBV12-4|NA|TRBJ2-7
CASSLSQGKYEQYF
TGTGCCAGCAGTTTGTCTCAGGGGAAATACGAGCAGTACTTC
>TRBD1|12|TRBV20-1|few|TRBJ1-2
CSASRQGHGYTF
TGCAGTGCTAGTCGACAGGGTCATGGCTACACCTTC
>TRBD1|15|TRBV12-3/TRBV12-4|NA|TRBJ2-7
CASSYGQGASYEQYF
TGTGCCAGCAGTTACGGACAGGGGGCATCCTACGAGCAGTACTTC
>TRBD1|17|TRBV2|few|TRBJ2-3
CARSTGRAPTRTDTQYF
TGTGCCAGGTCGACAGGGAGAGCTCCTACTCGCACAGATACGCAGTATTTT
>NA|12|TRBV4-1|NA|TRBJ2-5
CASSQDGPTQYF
TGCGCCAGCAGCCAAGATGGACCGACCCAGTACTTC
>NA|16|TRBV7-2|many|TRBJ2-5
CASSLDRALGQETQYF
TGTGCCAGCAGCTTAGACAGGGCATTGGGCCAAGAGACCCAGTACTTC
>NA|14|TRBV7-2|many|TRBJ1-3
CASSLGLSGNTIYF
TGTGCCAGCAGCTTAGGGCTCTCTGGAAACACCATATATTTT
>TRBD2|18|TRBV4-2|few|TRBJ2-1
CASSPSIAGGSVGNEQFF
TGTGCCAGCAGCCCGTCGATCGCGGGAGGGTCCGTTGGGAATGAGCAGTTCTTC
>NA|16|TRBV12-3/TRBV12-4|NA|TRBJ2-3
CASSFMAEGSPDTQYF
TGTGCCAGCAGTTTTATGGCGGAAGGGTCCCCAGATACGCAGTATTTT
>TRBD1|16|TRBV7-2|few|TRBJ2-1
CASRTDRAPPYNEQFF
TGTGCCAGCAGAACCGACAGGGCCCCACCCTACAATGAGCAGTTCTTC
>NA|13|TRBV12-5|many|TRBJ1-1
CASGFEENTEAFF
TGTGCTAGTGGTTTTGAAGAGAACACTGAAGCTTTCTTT
>TRBD2|16|TRBV7-2|many|TRBJ2-7
CASSLVGTSPNYEQYF
TGTGCCAGCAGCTTAGTTGGGACTAGCCCCAACTACGAGCAGTACTTC
>NA|12|TRBV6-6|NA|TRBJ1-1
CASSLDKPEAFF
TGTGCCAGCAGCCTTGACAAGCCCGAAGCTTTCTTT
>NA|16|TRBV6-2/TRBV6-3|NA|TRBJ2-3
CASSYSPGGAPDTQYF
TGTGCCAGCAGTTACTCACCCGGTGGAGCCCCAGATACGCAGTATTTT
>TRBD2|14|TRBV7-2|NA|TRBJ2-3
CASSPRTSADTQYF
TGTGCCAGCAGCCCCCGGACTAGCGCAGATACGCAGTATTTT
>NA|14|TRBV6-5|few|TRBJ1-6
CASSYRIQNSPLHF
TGTGCCAGCAGTTATCGAATCCAAAATTCACCCCTCCACTTT
>TRBD2|15|TRBV7-2|NA|TRBJ2-1
CASSPGTSANNEQFF
TGTGCCAGCAGCCCTGGGACTAGCGCAAACAATGAGCAGTTCTTC
>NA|13|TRBV24-1|NA|TRBJ1-1
CATSEPGNTEAFF
TGTGCCACCAGTGAGCCAGGGAACACTGAAGCTTTCTTT
>NA|15|TRBV12-3/TRBV12-4|NA|TRBJ1-2
CASRNNREADYGYTF
TGTGCCAGCAGAAATAACCGGGAAGCAGACTATGGCTACACCTTC
>TRBD1|19|TRBV18|NA|TRBJ1-6
CASSPYGTGGGRNNSPLHF
TGTGCCAGCTCACCATACGGGACAGGGGGCGGCCGGAATAATTCACCCCTCCACTTT
>NA|15|TRBV6-5|NA|TRBJ2-3
CAPSYCGTQTDTQYF
TGTGCCCCCAGTTACTGCGGGACTCAAACAGATACGCAGTATTTT